One and the same sample provided the 14 T cell receptor beta chains below, sequenced in a study of CD8+CD57+ T cells in acquired aplastic anemia. Profiles of TCR beta VDJ and CDR3 were generated from a genomic DNA template. TCRdb re-derived calls from the reads in MiXCR, one entry per CDR3 protein. The data contain approximately 99,000 distinct CDR3 sequences, 51% of them singletons. The specimen was sorted CD4+, CD8+, or CD8+CD57+ T cells (not recorded which) from PBMCs. These receptor sequences come from a human donor in good health, serving as a control.

Turning to this clonotype: This CDR3 is missing its conserved last phenylalanine or tryptophan, likely due to a read error. The chain links TRBV10-2 to TRBJ1-5; weak D call: TRBD1 (6 bases). The CDR3 covers 13 residues. V was clipped by 3 bases and J by 4 bases, with 7 bases between them. Per the germline V gene, CDR1 is WSHSY and CDR2 is SAAADI. The DNA of the CDR3 is TGCGCCAGCAGTGAAGGGGGTAATCAGCCCCAGCATCTT. Translated: CASSEGGNQPQHL.

This clonotype showed up many times. V is TRBV4-3 and J is TRBJ2-7; weak D call: TRBD2 (5 bases). V was cut by 4 bases and J by 3 bases, with 10 bases left in between. The CDR3 runs to 13 residues. Germline lookup yields CDR1 LGHNA and CDR2 YSLEER. CDR3 residues: CASSLGEFYEQYF. CDR3 in DNA: TGCGCCAGCAGCCTGGGAGAGTTCTACGAGCAGTACTTC.

This clonotype was seen more than once but under ten times. The chain is built from TRBV12-3 or TRBV12-4 and TRBJ1-5; the match to TRBD1 covers 9 bases. Trimming removed 6 bases from V and 3 bases from J; junction bases left unmatched: 12. This CDR3 spans 17 amino acids. CDR3 residues: CASRRPGTGSFNQPQHF. CDR3 in DNA: TGTGCCAGCAGACGTCCCGGGACAGGGTCTTTCAATCAGCCCCAGCATTTT.

This clonotype occurred once. The chain couples TRBV7-6 to TRBJ2-7; D gene ambiguous. CDR1 is SGHVS and CDR2 is FNYEAQ in the germline V gene. The V and J ends lost 1 base and 7 bases respectively, with 17 bases between them. The CDR3 length is 15 residues. CDR3 coding DNA: TGTGCCAGCAGCTTAGAAGGACGGCATTACAATGAGCAGTACTTC. Its protein is CASSLEGRHYNEQYF.

V is TRBV5-6 and J is TRBJ1-2, with D unresolved. The CDR3 covers 14 residues. The germline V and J ends were trimmed by 0 bases and 3 bases, with 9 bases remaining between them. Germline assignment: CDR1 SGHDT and CDR2 YYEEEE. CDR3 nucleotides: TGTGCCAGCAGCTTGGCCGGGTCCCACTATGGCTACACCTTC. This sequence encodes CASSLAGSHYGYTF.

This sequence joins TRBV10-2 and TRBJ1-2, with TRBD1 identical over 11 bases. From germline, CDR1 is WSHSY and CDR2 SAAADI. J lost 7 bases, V lost 7 bases, and 8 bases had no gene match. The CDR3 is 14 residues long. The CDR3 sequence: CASTTDRGPLGYTF. For the CDR3, the DNA is TGCGCCAGCACCACGGACAGGGGGCCGCTTGGCTACACCTTC.

Only a few counts were recorded for this clonotype. The chain has TRBV10-3 and TRBJ2-3; D might be TRBD1 (5 bases). The CDR3 is made up of 14 amino acids. CDR1 ENHRY and CDR2 SYGVKD come from the germline V gene. Trimming removed 6 bases from V and 2 bases from J, with 12 bases in between. The chain's CDR3 is CAIRQDKHTDTQYF. DNA for the CDR3: TGTGCCATCAGGCAGGACAAGCACACAGATACGCAGTATTTT.

Ten or more counts support this clonotype. The rearrangement links TRBV13 to TRBJ2-2; D is uncertain. The CDR3 sequence is 16 residues long. Trimming left V 1 base short and J 0 bases short, with 9 bases between. Looked up from germline, CDR1 is PRHDT and CDR2 is FYEKMQ (reference sequence). The CDR3 reads CASSLEESSNTGELFF. CDR3 coding DNA: TGTGCCAGCAGCTTAGAGGAGTCCTCGAACACCGGGGAGCTGTTTTTT.

There are many counts of this clonotype. This sequence joins TRBV6-6 and TRBJ1-3; D remains ambiguous. CDR3 length equals 15 residues. Trimming removed 0 bases at V and 2 bases at J, with 8 bases between. Germline-derived CDR1 and CDR2 are MNHNY and SVGAGI (reference sequence). The CDR3: CASSYSGSAGNTIYF. In nucleotides, the CDR3 is TGTGCCAGCAGTTACTCTGGGTCCGCTGGAAACACCATATATTTT.

CDR3 region: CASSLAEGPDTQYF. The CDR3 nucleotides read TGTGCCAGCAGCTTAGCTGAGGGCCCAGATACGCAGTATTTT. This chain joins TRBV7-6 and TRBJ2-3, with a tentative D call TRBD2 (5 bases). V was shortened by 0 bases and J by 4 bases, with 8 bases between the two germline ends. The CDR3 runs 14 residues. Germline CDR1 reads SGHVS; CDR2 reads FNYEAQ.

This clonotype came up many times. The chain employs TRBV7-3 and TRBJ2-7; the D gene is possibly TRBD2 (5 bases). V was clipped by 5 bases and J by 5 bases, with 16 bases between them. From germline, CDR1 is SGHTA and CDR2 FQGTGA. The CDR3 sequence is 14 residues long. Here the CDR3 DNA reads TGTGCCAGCAGCCCAACGGGGAGCCAGAACGAGCAGTACTTC. Protein sequence: CASSPTGSQNEQYF.

This clonotype was observed many times. The V gene is TRBV2, the J gene TRBJ1-1; the D gene is possibly TRBD1 (6 bases). V was clipped by 6 bases and J by 2 bases, with 7 bases between them. The CDR3 has 12 amino acids. CDR1 SNHLY and CDR2 FYNNEI come from the germline V gene. CDR3 bases: TGTGCCAGCAGGGGGGCCAACACTGAAGCTTTCTTT. It specifies CASRGANTEAFF.

This clonotype came up a few times. The chain couples TRBV4-2 to TRBJ2-5, with no clear D. Germline CDR1 reads LGHNA; CDR2 reads YNFKEQ. The germline V and J ends were trimmed by 4 bases and 1 base, with 10 bases remaining between them. The CDR3 has 14 residues. The CDR3 coding sequence is TGTGCCAGCAGCCCAGGTGGCCCCCAAGAGACCCAGTACTTC. Translation gives CASSPGGPQETQYF.

For this clonotype: Possible read error: a much larger clone is one base away. The chain combines TRBV25-1 with TRBJ2-7; D not resolved. Germline V gene data show CDR1 as MGHDK and CDR2 as SYGVNS. This CDR3 has 12 residues. CDR3 nucleotides: TGTGCCAGCAGCGACTGGAATTACGTGCAGTACTTC. This encodes CASSDWNYVQYF.